This T cell receptor (beta chain) was recorded in a study of blood T cell repertoires in COVID-19 (dated by TCRdb to 2018 to 2020). In the study overall: Samples from collaborators originated in the United States, Italy and Spain and spanned both the acute and convalescent phases of COVID-19. Where HLA class I and class II types were available, the types were taken from metadata supplied by the sample provider, not from assay-based typing. Samples were obtained from the ongoing ImmuneRACE study (first 160 participants) and from 950 to 1,500 subjects provided by 6 global collaborators. Nearly every sample came with metadata listing a de-identified subject ID, COVID-19 status, age in years and sex. The repertoires were released in a freely available public database intended as a resource for research on the immune response to SARS-CoV-2. The prospective study material was composed of cDNA or gDNA derived from T cells, B-cell-depleted T cells, or PBMCs. Deeply sampled blood TCRbeta repertoires from subjects exposed to, actively infected with, or recovered from COVID-19 were included in the dataset. The paper's findings and limits, for the study overall: The quantity of clinical and demographic metadata differed by source and by participant and was supplied without curation.

Whole blood was collected in K2EDTA tubes by collaborating institutions according to the institutions' own protocols. Collaborator samples were shipped for TCRbeta analysis as frozen whole blood, isolated PBMCs, or DNA extracted from either sample type. Clipping removes 2 bases from V and 2 bases from J, with 4 as the unmatched junction base count. CDR1 and CDR2 are read off the germline V gene as MGHRA and YSYEKL. The CDR3 has 15 amino acids, counting the end cysteine and phenylalanine. CDR3 DNA only is kept here, 45 bases in frame from base 1. TCRbeta CDR3 regions were amplified from genomic DNA by means of the immunoSEQ Assay, a bias-controlled multiplex PCR. The paper's processing steps were these. Nucleated cell counts per sample were estimated from amplification of reference gene primers within the assay. To quantify the absolute abundance of each unique TCRbeta CDR3 rearrangement, sequence reads were collapsed and filtered. For each sample, productive Simpson clonality was calculated as the square root of Simpson's diversity index over productive rearrangements. This immuneACCESS table, as held by TCRdb, lists in-frame sequences with V and J called but not all clones. Of the missing ones, under half trace to an unresolved V gene in checked studies; the others have no known cause. The V and J calls and clone size come from that table; D and trimming were worked out from the DNA. Recorded for this sample are tens of thousands of clones; around 88% of them occurred a single time. The top ten constitute 5.3% of the sample.

Remarks on this clone: What this receptor recognizes is not known. The input lacks base qualities; no much larger clone sits a single base away.

The source of this sequence is a man in his forties or fifties with active COVID-19. Specimen: peripheral blood. Recombination linked TRBV4-1 to TRBJ2-7, and TRBD1 matches 9 of the central bases. The nucleotide sequence is TGCGCCAGCAGCCAAATGTGGGACAGGGCCTACGAGCAGTACTTC. Translation gives CASSQMWDRAYEQYF.